What follows are 24 T cell receptor beta chains derived from one specimen sequenced in a study of T cell clonality in common variable immunodeficiency. Notes on the study in general: Common variable immunodeficiency TCR beta sequences reportedly had fewer deletions and N-nucleotide insertions.

What these receptors recognize is not known. Here immunoSEQ multiplex PCR was the method, and the copy in TCRdb shows in-frame clones only, minus some. The sample has about 30,000 clones, none seen only once. Sample: peripheral blood mononuclear cells. These receptor sequences come from a human donor with common variable immunodeficiency.

This clone was found many times. From the germline J gene comes the end of the CDR3, since the read stops 3 residues before it. This rearrangement joins TRBV18 to TRBJ2-1, with D uncertain. Germline CDR1 KGHSH, CDR2 LQKENI. The V gene lost 1 base and the J gene lost 4 bases, with 8 bases spanning the gap. The length of the CDR3 is 14 residues. CDR3: CASSPLGQYNEQFF. CDR3 DNA, as far as it was read: TGTGCCAGCTCACCACTAGGGCAATACAATGAG. Full variable domain (remainder filled in from reference TRBV18 and TRBJ2-1): NAGVMQNPRHLVRRRGQEARLRCSPMKGHSHVYWYRQLPEEGLKFMVYLQKENIIDESGMPKERFSAEFPKEGPSILRIQQVVRGDSAAYFCASSPLGQYNEQFFGPGTRLTVL.

This clone occurred many times. The same CDR3 can be traced to other DNA sequences in this sample. The chain's CDR3 is CASSLGQSYEQYF. The sequenced part of the CDR3 DNA is TGCGCCAGCAGCTTGGGACAGTCCTACGAG. The chain employs TRBV5-1 and TRBJ2-7; tentative D call: TRBD1 (5 bases). The read ends 3 residues before the CDR3 terminus; that terminus is restored from the germline J gene. The germline V gene has CDR1 SGHRS and CDR2 YFSETQ. The V and J ends lost 0 bases and 1 base respectively, with 5 bases between them. There are 13 residues in the CDR3.

The table lists this clone with a few counts. From the germline J gene comes the end of the CDR3, since the read stops 3 residues before it. The chain links TRBV2 to TRBJ2-1; 7 positions match TRBD1. CDR3 length: 17 residues. The trim removed 6 bases at V and 3 bases at J, leaving 14 bases unmatched. The V gene's germline CDR1 is SNHLY and CDR2 FYNNEI. CDR3 bases read: TGTGCCAGCAGGGAGAACGACCGGGACAGCCTCTACAATGAG. Protein product: CASRENDRDSLYNE. The whole CDR3 protein is CASRENDRDSLYNEQFF.

This clone was recorded many times. The CDR3 goes on 3 residues after the read ends, and that part is filled in from the germline J gene. V and J are TRBV7-3 and TRBJ2-3; D perhaps matches TRBD2 (6 bases). Trimming pared 1 base from V and 0 bases from J, leaving 8 bases between. In germline, CDR1 is SGHTA, CDR2 FQGTGA. This CDR3 spans 15 amino acids. CDR3: CASSLSGGSTDTQYF. The part of the CDR3 DNA that was read is TGTGCCAGCAGCTTAAGTGGGGGGAGCACAGATACG.

This clone showed up just a few times. The CDR3 end is not reached by the read, which stops 3 residues before it; the germline J gene fills it in. V usage is TRBV7-8 and J usage is TRBJ1-5, with D perhaps TRBD1 (6 bases). CDR3 length: 14 amino acids. CDR1 SGHVS and CDR2 FQNEAQ come from the germline V gene. V lost 5 bases and J 4 bases, leaving 12 bases between the germline ends. The CDR3: CASSLRQGNQPQHF. The part of the CDR3 DNA that was read is TGTGCCAGCAGCCTAAGGCAGGGGAATCAGCCC.

A word on this clone: The sequence runs out 3 residues before the end of the CDR3; the remainder is reconstructed from the germline J gene. The chain links TRBV18 to TRBJ1-1, with TRBD1 matching over 7 bases. The CDR3 has 16 amino acids. Germline-derived CDR1 and CDR2 are KGHSH and LQKENI. V trimming: 5 bases; J trimming: 0 bases; junction bases outside the gene matches: 9. This chain's CDR3 is CASSGVRGGMNTEAFF. The covered CDR3 bases are TGTGCCAGCTCAGGGGTAAGAGGGGGCATGAACACTGAA.

A note on this clone: The sequenced fragment ends 3 residues before the CDR3 boundary, so the rest is inferred from the germline J gene. The V call is TRBV2, the J call TRBJ2-1, with D perhaps matching TRBD2 (7 bases). This CDR3 region has 14 residues. Germline V gives CDR1 SNHLY, CDR2 FYNNEI. Trimming stripped 8 bases from V and 6 bases from J, with 17 bases between. The CDR3 sequence: CASCSGGGPNEQFF. The DNA read from the CDR3 is TGTGCCAGCTGTAGTGGGGGGGGCCCCAATGAG.

This clone was observed at least ten times. The read ends 3 residues before the CDR3 terminus; that terminus is restored from the germline J gene. This chain joins TRBV7-9 and TRBJ2-3, with D perhaps matching TRBD1 (5 bases). Trimming shortened V by 6 bases and J by 6 bases, and 13 bases separated the two germline ends. The CDR3 is 13 amino acids. Germline-derived CDR1 and CDR2 are SEHNR and FQNEAQ (reference sequence). Partial CDR3 DNA: TGTGCCAGCAGACTAATTACAGGCGATACG. Its translation: CASRLITGDT. The whole CDR3 protein is CASRLITGDTQYF.

This clone turned up a few times. The missing CDR3 end, 3 residues past where the read stops, is filled in from the germline J gene. The V gene is TRBV19, the J gene TRBJ1-3, with D unresolved. The CDR3 has 15 residues. Germline V gene sequence: CDR1 LNHDA, CDR2 SQIVND (reference sequence). V gave up 3 bases and J gave up 0 bases, with 9 bases separating them. The CDR3 spells CASSILSLSGNTIYF. The CDR3 DNA, read in part, is TGTGCCAGTAGTATTCTTTCCCTCTCTGGAAACACC.

Comments on this clone: The sequence runs out 3 residues before the end of the CDR3; the remainder is reconstructed from the germline J gene. The V gene is TRBV20-1, the J gene TRBJ2-1; TRBD2 agrees at 7 bases. CDR3 length equals 14 residues. In germline, CDR1 is DFQATT, CDR2 SNEGSKA (reference sequence). V dropped 6 bases and J dropped 3; count of bases not matched to a gene: 8. CDR3: CSASGARYYNEQFF. The covered CDR3 bases are TGCAGTGCGAGCGGGGCAAGATACTACAATGAG.

This clone has more than one count but fewer than ten. The sequenced CDR3 bases are TGTGCCAGCAGCCTTCAATTAGCGGGGGTA. Translating gives CASSLQLAGV. The whole CDR3 is CASSLQLAGVLFF. The chain employs TRBV7-9 and TRBJ1-4; possibly TRBD1 for D (5 bases). The read comes to an end 3 residues before the CDR3 does, leaving the germline J gene to fill in the end. The germline V gene has CDR1 SEHNR and CDR2 FQNEAQ (reference sequence). This CDR3 is built from 13 residues.

As for this clone: With the read ending 3 residues before the CDR3 end, the germline J gene is used to fill in that end. The chain couples TRBV5-1 to TRBJ2-5; TRBD2 might be the D (5 bases). CDR3 length: 14 residues. CDR1 and CDR2 (germline): SGHRS, YFSETQ. Trimming stripped 2 bases from V and 3 bases from J, with 11 bases between. CDR3 region: CASSFGVSEETQYF. CDR3 DNA (partial): TGCGCCAGCAGCTTCGGGGTTTCGGAAGAGACC.

Turning to this clone: The CDR3 end falls 3 residues outside the read, so it is completed with the germline J gene. The chain employs TRBV7-2 and TRBJ1-4; weak D call: TRBD1 (6 bases). Germline values: CDR1 SGHTA, CDR2 FQGNSA. Trimming left V 5 bases short and J 4 bases short, with 14 bases between. The CDR3 sequence is 15 residues long. The part of the CDR3 DNA that was read is TGTGCCAGCAGCACCCAGACAGGAATTAATGAAAAA. This sequence encodes CASSTQTGINEK. The entire CDR3 sequence reads CASSTQTGINEKLFF.

Only a few counts were recorded for this clone. The CDR3 end falls 3 residues outside the read, so it is completed with the germline J gene. This chain connects TRBV6-2 or TRBV6-3 to TRBJ2-7; 7 bases agree with TRBD1. The CDR3 is 14 amino acids. V shed 6 bases, J shed 4 bases, and the junction held 9 bases outside the gene matches. Germline V gene sequence: CDR1 MNHEY, CDR2 SVGEGT. The CDR3 loop is CASSRQGSGYEQYF. CDR3 DNA (partial): TGTGCCAGCAGCCGACAGGGATCAGGGTACGAG.

A note on this clone: The DNA ends 3 residues before the CDR3 does, and the rest of the CDR3 is filled in from the germline J gene. The chain couples TRBV7-7 to TRBJ2-2, with D maybe TRBD1 (5 bases). The CDR3 sequence is 15 residues long. V lost 3 bases and J 2 bases, leaving 10 bases between the germline ends. CDR1 SSHAT and CDR2 FNYEAQ come from the germline V gene (reference sequence). The covered CDR3 bases are TGTGCCAGCAGCTTTGTACAGGCAAACACCGGGGAG. This sequence encodes CASSFVQANTGE. The whole CDR3 sequence reads CASSFVQANTGELFF.

This clone has ten or more counts. The read ends 3 residues shy of where the CDR3 ends; the end is completed using the germline J gene. The rearrangement links TRBV7-3 to TRBJ1-2; D is unclear. Germline loops: CDR1 SGHTA, CDR2 FQGTGA. V was pared by 1 base and J by 7 bases, with 10 bases between. The CDR3 contains 13 residues. CDR3 DNA (partial): TGTGCCAGCAGCTTAAATAATAGAGCTGGC. Protein product: CASSLNNRAG. The full CDR3 is CASSLNNRAGYTF.

This clone occurred a few times. The DNA ends 3 residues before the CDR3 does, and the rest of the CDR3 is filled in from the germline J gene. The chain has TRBV10-2 and TRBJ2-3; TRBD1 aligns across 8 bases. Trimming removed 6 bases from V and 6 bases from J; junction bases left unmatched: 5. CDR1 and CDR2 from the germline V gene are WSHSY and SAAADI. The CDR3 is 13 residues long. CDR3 protein: CASSQGARDTQYF. The sequenced part of the CDR3 DNA is TGCGCCAGCAGCCAGGGGGCTCGGGATACG.

This clone was counted between two and nine times. The CDR3 end falls 3 residues outside the read, so it is completed with the germline J gene. The chain combines TRBV30 with TRBJ1-1, with 7 bases matching TRBD1. CDR1 is GTSNPN, CDR2 SVGIG, per germline (reference sequence). J was trimmed by 5 bases and V by 5 bases; bases with no gene match: 5. The CDR3 is 12 amino acids. The CDR3 DNA, read in part, is TGTGCCTGGGACAGGGTCGTAACTGAA. Its translation: CAWDRVVTE. The whole CDR3 sequence reads CAWDRVVTEAFF.

Partial CDR3 DNA: TGTGCCAGTAGTGAACAGGGATTCAATCAGCCC. Translated, it gives CASSEQGFNQP. The whole CDR3 protein reads CASSEQGFNQPQHF. This rearrangement joins TRBV19 to TRBJ1-5, with TRBD1 as a possible D gene (6 bases). The CDR3 is cut off 3 residues early in the read; its end comes from the germline J gene. The CDR3 totals 14 residues. Germline CDR1 and CDR2: LNHDA and SQIVND (reference sequence). Trimming shortened V by 5 bases and J by 3 bases, and 11 bases separated the two germline ends.

This clone was seen only a few times. Read coverage stops 3 residues before the CDR3 terminus; the germline J gene supplies the remainder. The V gene is TRBV30, the J gene TRBJ1-2; D possibly corresponds to TRBD1 (5 bases). From germline, CDR1 is GTSNPN and CDR2 SVGIG (reference sequence). This CDR3 contains 14 residues. CDR3 loop: CAWSLRQSMAGYTF. CDR3 DNA, as far as it was read: TGTGCCTGGAGTCTCCGACAGTCAATGGCCGGC.

Turning to this clone: The CDR3 goes on 3 residues after the read ends, and that part is filled in from the germline J gene. The rearrangement uses TRBV7-6 and TRBJ1-1; D unresolved. The CDR3 is made up of 13 amino acids. Per germline, CDR1 SGHVS and CDR2 FNYEAQ. CDR3 DNA, as far as it was read: TGTGCCAGCAGCTTCCTAGCGTGGGGAGGG. Translating it yields CASSFLAWGG. The whole CDR3 region reads CASSFLAWGGAFF.

Notes on this clone: Read sequence stops 3 residues before the CDR3 end, and the germline J gene provides the missing end. The chain uses TRBV19 and TRBJ2-3; TRBD2 matches at 10 bases. Germline V gene data show CDR1 as LNHDA and CDR2 as SQIVND (reference sequence). The CDR3 loop spans 15 amino acids. The ends lost 3 bases at V and 3 bases at J; junction bases unmatched: 3. The part of the CDR3 DNA that was read is TGTGCCAGTAGTATGGATAGCGGGGGGACAGATACG. Encoded protein: CASSMDSGGTDT. The whole CDR3 region reads CASSMDSGGTDTQYF.

A remark on this clone: The read comes to an end 3 residues before the CDR3 does, leaving the germline J gene to fill in the end. This chain connects TRBV7-9 to TRBJ2-5; 8 positions agree with TRBD1. Germline V lookup: CDR1 SEHNR, CDR2 FQNEAQ (reference sequence). The CDR3 length is 15 residues. Losses at the gene ends were 3 bases for V and 4 bases for J; bases not matched to a gene: 7. CDR3 loop: CASSFWQGTGETQYF. Incomplete CDR3 DNA: TGTGCCAGCAGCTTCTGGCAGGGGACAGGAGAGACC.

Remarks on this clone: The read gets to within 3 residues of the CDR3 end, and the germline J gene fills in the rest. This rearrangement joins TRBV19 to TRBJ1-4; D is uncertain. Germline V lookup: CDR1 LNHDA, CDR2 SQIVND (reference sequence). CDR3 length: 13 residues. Trimming removed 4 bases from V and 2 bases from J, with 5 bases in between. CDR3 protein: CASSTRTNEKLFF. The part of the CDR3 DNA that was read is TGTGCCAGTAGTACCCGGACTAATGAAAAA.